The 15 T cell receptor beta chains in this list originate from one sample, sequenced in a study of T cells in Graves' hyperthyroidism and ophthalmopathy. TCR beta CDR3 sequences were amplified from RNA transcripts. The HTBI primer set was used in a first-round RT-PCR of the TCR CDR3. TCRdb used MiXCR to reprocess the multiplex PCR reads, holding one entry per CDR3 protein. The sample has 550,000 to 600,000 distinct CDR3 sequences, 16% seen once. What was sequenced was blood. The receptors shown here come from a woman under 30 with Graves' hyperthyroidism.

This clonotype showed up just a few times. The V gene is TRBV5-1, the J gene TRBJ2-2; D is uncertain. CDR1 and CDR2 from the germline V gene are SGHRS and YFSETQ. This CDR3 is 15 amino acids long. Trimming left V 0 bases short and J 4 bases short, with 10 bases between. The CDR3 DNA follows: TGCGCCAGCAGCTTGGCCCCACCGGGCACCGGGGAGCTGTTTTTT. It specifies CASSLAPPGTGELFF. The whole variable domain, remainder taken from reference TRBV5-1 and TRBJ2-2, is KAGVTQTPRYLIKTRGQQVTLSCSPISGHRSVSWYQQTPGQGLQFLFEYFSETQRNKGNFPGRFSGRQFSNSRSEMNVSTLELGDSALYLCASSLAPPGTGELFFGEGSRLTVL.

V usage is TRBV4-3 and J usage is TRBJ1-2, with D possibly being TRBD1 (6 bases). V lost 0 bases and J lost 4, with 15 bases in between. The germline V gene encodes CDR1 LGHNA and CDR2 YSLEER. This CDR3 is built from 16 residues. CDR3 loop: CASSQDRPTGGYGYTF. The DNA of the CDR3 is TGCGCCAGCAGCCAAGATCGTCCGACAGGTGGCTATGGCTACACCTTC.

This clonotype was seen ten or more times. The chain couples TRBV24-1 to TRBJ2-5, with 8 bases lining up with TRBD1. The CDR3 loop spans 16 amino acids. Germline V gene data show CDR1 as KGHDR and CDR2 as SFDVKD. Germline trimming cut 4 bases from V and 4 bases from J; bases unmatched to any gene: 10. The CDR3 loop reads CATSDPRGQGGETQYF. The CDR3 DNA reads TGTGCCACCAGTGACCCAAGAGGACAGGGAGGAGAGACCCAGTACTTC.

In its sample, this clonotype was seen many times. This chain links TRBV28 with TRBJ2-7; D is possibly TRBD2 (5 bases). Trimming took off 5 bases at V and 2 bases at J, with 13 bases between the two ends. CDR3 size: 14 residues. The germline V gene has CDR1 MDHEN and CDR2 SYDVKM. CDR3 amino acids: CASSPPRGTYEQYF. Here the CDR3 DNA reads TGTGCCAGCAGTCCTCCCCGGGGTACCTACGAGCAGTACTTC.

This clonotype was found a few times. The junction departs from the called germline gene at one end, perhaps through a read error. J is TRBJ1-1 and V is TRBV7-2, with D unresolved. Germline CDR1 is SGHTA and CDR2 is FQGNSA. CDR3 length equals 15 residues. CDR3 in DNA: TGTGCCAGCAGCCCCCGGGCCCTCATGAACACTAAAGCTTTCTTT. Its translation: CASSPRALMNTKAFF.

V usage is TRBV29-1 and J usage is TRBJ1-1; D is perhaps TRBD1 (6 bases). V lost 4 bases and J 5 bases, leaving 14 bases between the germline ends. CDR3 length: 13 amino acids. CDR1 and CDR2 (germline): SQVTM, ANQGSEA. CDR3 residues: CSVVWGQGTEAFF. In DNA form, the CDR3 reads TGCAGCGTTGTTTGGGGGCAGGGAACTGAAGCTTTCTTT.

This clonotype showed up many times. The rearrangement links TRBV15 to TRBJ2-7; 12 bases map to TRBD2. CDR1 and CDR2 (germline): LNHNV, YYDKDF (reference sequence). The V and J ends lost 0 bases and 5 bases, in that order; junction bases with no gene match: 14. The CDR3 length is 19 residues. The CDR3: CATSRDRTSGAVVRNEQYF. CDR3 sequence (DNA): TGTGCCACCAGCAGAGATCGGACTAGCGGGGCGGTCGTCAGAAACGAGCAGTACTTC.

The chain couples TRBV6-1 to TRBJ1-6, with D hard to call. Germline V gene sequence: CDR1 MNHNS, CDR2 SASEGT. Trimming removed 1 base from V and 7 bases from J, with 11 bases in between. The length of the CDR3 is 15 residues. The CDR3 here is CASSEVRSGNSPLHF. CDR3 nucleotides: TGTGCCAGCAGTGAAGTTCGGAGCGGGAATTCACCCCTCCACTTT.

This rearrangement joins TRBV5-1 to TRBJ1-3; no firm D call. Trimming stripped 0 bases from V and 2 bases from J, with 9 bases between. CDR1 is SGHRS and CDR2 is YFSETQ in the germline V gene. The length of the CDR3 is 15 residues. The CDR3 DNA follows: TGCGCCAGCAGCTTGGGTGTAGATCCTGGAAACACCATATATTTT. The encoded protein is CASSLGVDPGNTIYF.

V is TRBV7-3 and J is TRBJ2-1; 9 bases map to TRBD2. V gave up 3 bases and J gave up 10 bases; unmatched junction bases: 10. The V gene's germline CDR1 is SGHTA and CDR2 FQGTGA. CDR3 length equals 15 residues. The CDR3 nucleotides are TGTGCCAGCAGCTTTATGCTAGCGGGGCCCTCGGAGCAGTTCTTC. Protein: CASSFMLAGPSEQFF.

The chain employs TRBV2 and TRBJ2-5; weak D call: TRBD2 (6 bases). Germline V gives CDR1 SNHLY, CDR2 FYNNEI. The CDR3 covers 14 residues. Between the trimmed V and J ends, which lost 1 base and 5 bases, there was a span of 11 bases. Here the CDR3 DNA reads TGTGCCAGCAGTGAAGGGGAGGAGGGGGAGACCCAGTACTTC. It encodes CASSEGEEGETQYF.

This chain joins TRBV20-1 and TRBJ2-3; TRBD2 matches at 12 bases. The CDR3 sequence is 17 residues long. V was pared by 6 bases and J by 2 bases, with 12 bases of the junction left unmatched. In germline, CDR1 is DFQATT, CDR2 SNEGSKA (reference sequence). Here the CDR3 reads CSAVTWTSGASTDTQYF. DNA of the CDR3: TGCAGTGCCGTCACCTGGACTAGCGGGGCCTCCACAGATACGCAGTATTTT.

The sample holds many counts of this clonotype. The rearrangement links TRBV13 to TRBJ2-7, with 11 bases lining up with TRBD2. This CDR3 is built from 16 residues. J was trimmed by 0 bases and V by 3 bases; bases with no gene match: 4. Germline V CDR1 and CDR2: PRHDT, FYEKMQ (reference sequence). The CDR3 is CASSLTTSGSSYEQYF. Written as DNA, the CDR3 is TGTGCCAGCAGCTTGACTACTAGCGGGAGCTCCTACGAGCAGTACTTC.

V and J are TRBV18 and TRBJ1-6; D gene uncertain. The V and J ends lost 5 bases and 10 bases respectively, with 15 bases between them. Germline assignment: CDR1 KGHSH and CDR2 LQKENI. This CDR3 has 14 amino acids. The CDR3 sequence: CASSTQQSGSPLHF. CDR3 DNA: TGTGCCAGCTCAACCCAACAGAGTGGCTCACCCCTCCACTTT.

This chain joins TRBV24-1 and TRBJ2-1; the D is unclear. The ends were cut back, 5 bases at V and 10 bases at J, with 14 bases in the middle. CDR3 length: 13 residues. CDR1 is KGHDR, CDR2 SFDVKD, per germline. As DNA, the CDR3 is TGTGCCACCAGTGTCTCCTTCCTGGGAGAGCAGTTCTTC. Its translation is CATSVSFLGEQFF.